This TCR beta chain was captured in a study of T-cell reconstitution after alpha-beta-depleted transplantation in children. TCRbeta library construction was performed incorporating unique molecular identifiers. Each CDR3 protein gets one entry after TCRdb re-called the PCR reads with MiXCR. The sample records around 600,000 distinct CDR3 sequences, roughly 10% being singletons. CDR1 LGHNT and CDR2 FRNRAP come from the germline V gene. The CDR3 extends over 15 amino acids. V shed 8 bases, J shed 5 bases, and the junction held 11 bases outside the gene matches. The TCR originated in a human donor who donated a stem cell graft to a child with acute myeloid leukemia. The sequencing here drew on PBMCs from the stem cell graft donor, taken from the stem cell graft. The genes are TRBV12-5 and TRBJ2-5; the match to TRBD1 covers 10 bases. The CDR3 region is CASSSGTGVPETQYF. The CDR3 DNA sequence: TGTGCTAGTAGTTCCGGGACAGGGGTTCCCGAGACCCAGTACTTC. The full variable domain, completed using reference TRBV12-5 and TRBJ2-5, is DARVTQTPRHKVTEMGQEVTMRCQPILGHNTVFWYRQTMMQGLELLAYFRNRAPLDDSGMPKDRFSAEMPDATLATLKIQPSEPRDSAVYFCASSSGTGVPETQYFGPGTRLLVL.